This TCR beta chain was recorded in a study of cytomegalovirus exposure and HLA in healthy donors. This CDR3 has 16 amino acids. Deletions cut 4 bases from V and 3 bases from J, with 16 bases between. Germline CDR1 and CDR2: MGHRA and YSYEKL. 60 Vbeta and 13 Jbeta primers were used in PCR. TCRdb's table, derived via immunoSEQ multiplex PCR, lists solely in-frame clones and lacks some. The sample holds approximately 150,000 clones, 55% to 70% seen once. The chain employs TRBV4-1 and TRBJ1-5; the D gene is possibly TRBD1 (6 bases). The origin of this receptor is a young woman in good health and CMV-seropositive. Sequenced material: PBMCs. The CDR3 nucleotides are TGCGCCAGCAGCCCTGGACAGCACCTACTCAATCAGCCCCAGCATTTT. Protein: CASSPGQHLLNQPQHF.